This T cell receptor (beta chain) derives from a study of cytomegalovirus exposure and HLA in healthy donors. Regarding the study as a whole: Reportedly, fewer N-insertions than the approximately 700-donor mean appeared in an Asian-associated ancestry cluster in a later analysis. In an earlier analysis, most TCR beta V segments were productive about 90% or about 30% of the time.

Germline V lookup: CDR1 SEHNR, CDR2 FQNEAQ (reference sequence). This CDR3 has 13 amino acids. Trimming removed 5 bases from V and 8 bases from J, with 12 bases in between. Points on this clone: What it binds is not known.

Both 60 Vbeta primers and 13 Jbeta primers went into the PCR. Repertoires were generated with immunoSEQ multiplex PCR, while TCRdb's copy carries only in-frame clones and drops some. Here the sample spans approximately 150,000 clones, more than 70% being singletons. The sample consisted of PBMCs. The chain joins TRBV7-9 to TRBJ1-4; D possibly corresponds to TRBD1 (5 bases). The sequence derives from a man in his 60s in good health and CMV-seronegative. The CDR3 DNA reads TGTGCCAGCAGCGGGGGGATGCGAGAAAAACTGTTTTTT. As protein: CASSGGMREKLFF.